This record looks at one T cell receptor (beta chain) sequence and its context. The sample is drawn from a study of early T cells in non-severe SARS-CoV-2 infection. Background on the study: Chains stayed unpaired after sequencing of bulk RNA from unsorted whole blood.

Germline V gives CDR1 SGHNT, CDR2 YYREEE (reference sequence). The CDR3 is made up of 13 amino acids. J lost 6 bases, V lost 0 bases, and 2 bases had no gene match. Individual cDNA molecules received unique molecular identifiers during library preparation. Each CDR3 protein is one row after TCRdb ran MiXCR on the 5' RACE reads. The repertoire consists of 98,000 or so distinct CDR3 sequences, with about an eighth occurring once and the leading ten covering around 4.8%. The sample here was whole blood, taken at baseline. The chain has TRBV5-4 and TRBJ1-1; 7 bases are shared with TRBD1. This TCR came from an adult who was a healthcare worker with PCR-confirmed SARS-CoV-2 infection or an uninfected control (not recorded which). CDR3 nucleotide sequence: TGTGCCAGCAGCTTGGACAGGGGCTCTGAAGCTTTCTTT. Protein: CASSLDRGSEAFF.